A selection of T cell receptor beta chains follows, all from one sample in a study of PD-1 blockade in mismatch repair-deficient tumors. TCRdb's table, derived via immunoSEQ multiplex PCR, lists solely in-frame clones and lacks some. The sample contains more than 15,000 clones, 84% of which appear only once. Sequenced here: PBMCs, sampled before pembrolizumab treatment. The receptors were gathered from an adult with mismatch repair-deficient cancer. Each CDR3 is given with its conserved first and last residue.

V	J	CDR3
TRBV5-1	TRBJ2-5	CASSTGLADQETQYF
TRBV11-3	TRBJ2-1	CASSLTSRSSYNEQFF
TRBV6-5	TRBJ2-1	CASSHPQTNEQFF
TRBV7-3	TRBJ2-1	CANWTEEQFF
TRBV28	TRBJ1-2	CATRGPLHYGYTF
TRBV28	TRBJ2-3	CASSVSADSSPDTQYF
TRBV19	TRBJ2-6	CASSIRAGGPSGANVLTF
TRBV5-1	TRBJ2-7	CASSRASGAYEQYF
TRBV7-2	TRBJ1-5	CASSLGGGPQHF
TRBV11-3	TRBJ1-3	CASSRGGASRTGNTIYF
TRBV7-9	TRBJ1-2	CASSFLSQSNYGYTF
TRBV28	TRBJ2-2	CASRGLSDRDTGELFF
TRBV6-4	TRBJ2-1	CASSDGSSYNEQFF
TRBV21-1	TRBJ2-7	CASSKLAGEYEQYF
TRBV11-2	TRBJ2-7	CASSFTRGEHEQYF
TRBV15	TRBJ1-1	CATEDPYRDTEAFF
TRBV6-5	TRBJ1-1	CASTNGGANTEAFF
TRBV5-4	TRBJ2-5	CASSPETDETQYF
TRBV19	TRBJ2-5	CASLGDNQETQYF
TRBV11-2	TRBJ2-3	CASSETLLAASTDTQYF
TRBV4-2	TRBJ2-1	CASSQSSGTSAYNEQFF
TRBV2	TRBJ2-3	CASKRTGQTDTQYF
TRBV7-9	TRBJ2-2	CASSLTSGYTGELFF
TRBV28	TRBJ2-5	CASSSPDIQETQYF
TRBV7-9	TRBJ1-2	CASSFTGHYGYTF
TRBV29-1	TRBJ2-7	CSVLGTGGFEQYF
TRBV20-1	TRBJ2-7	CSATQGYEQYF
TRBV10-3	TRBJ2-7	CAISDTDYEQYF
TRBV5-1	TRBJ1-5	CASSPTGTNQPQHF
TRBV5-6	TRBJ2-7	CASSEGQGLGEYF
TRBV4-2	TRBJ2-2	CASSQEDANTGELFF
TRBV12-5	TRBJ1-4	CTGGQGTTNEKLFF
TRBV27	TRBJ1-1	CASGTGVNTEAFF
TRBV6-5	TRBJ2-7	CASSYSSGGTTYEQYF
TRBV9	TRBJ2-5	CASSVEGTQETQYF
TRBV7-9	TRBJ2-1	CASSPLLAGYNEQFF
TRBV28	TRBJ1-4	CASSSGQGSEKLFF
TRBV2	TRBJ2-7	CASSGPRGLYEQYF
TRBV7-9	TRBJ2-1	CASSPGGASNNNEQFF
TRBV5-1	TRBJ1-1	CASSLVRRGRSGSAFF
TRBV7-2	TRBJ2-7	CASSLNDRGSWEQYF
TRBV4-3	TRBJ2-6	CASSPWTGGFSGANVLTF
TRBV6-5	TRBJ2-2	CASAPEGANTGELFF
TRBV7-2	TRBJ2-1	CASSPDGLFNEQFF
TRBV4-2	TRBJ2-2	CASSPGVLVDGELFF
TRBV27	TRBJ2-6	CASSPYLDGANVLTF
TRBV5-1	TRBJ2-3	CASSLGREQDTQYF
TRBV28	TRBJ1-5	CASSPGGARQPQHF
TRBV7-9	TRBJ2-4	CASSLEWLSAKNIQYF
TRBV5-4	TRBJ2-2	CASSYPGLGVQELFF
TRBV5-1	TRBJ1-2	CASSFEVSRGPYGYTF
TRBV19	TRBJ2-1	CASSLRASGSNEQFF
TRBV19	TRBJ2-4	CASMGAQNIQYF
TRBV5-6	TRBJ2-7	CASSLRQGLFYEQYF